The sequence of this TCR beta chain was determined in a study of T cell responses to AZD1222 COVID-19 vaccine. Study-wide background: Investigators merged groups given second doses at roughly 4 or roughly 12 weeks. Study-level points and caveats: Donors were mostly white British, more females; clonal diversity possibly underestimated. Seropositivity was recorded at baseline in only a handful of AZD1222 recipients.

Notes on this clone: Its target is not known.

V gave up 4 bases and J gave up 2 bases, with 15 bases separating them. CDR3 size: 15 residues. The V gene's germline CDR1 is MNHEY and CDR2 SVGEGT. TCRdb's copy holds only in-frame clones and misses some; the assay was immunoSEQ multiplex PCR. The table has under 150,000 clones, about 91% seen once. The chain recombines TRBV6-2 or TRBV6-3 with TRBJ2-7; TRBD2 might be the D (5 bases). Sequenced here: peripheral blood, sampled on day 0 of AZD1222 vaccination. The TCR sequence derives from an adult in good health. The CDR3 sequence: CASSSRGSLTYEQYF. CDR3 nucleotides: TGTGCCAGCAGTTCCCGGGGTAGCTTAACCTACGAGCAGTACTTC.